This T cell receptor (beta chain) was obtained from a study of blood T cell repertoires in COVID-19. The CDR3 is 15 residues long. The germline V and J ends were trimmed by 6 bases and 3 bases, with 17 bases remaining between them. Germline V gene data show CDR1 as SGHDN and CDR2 as FVKESK. Libraries were prepared by immunoSEQ multiplex PCR; TCRdb keeps only in-frame clonotypes and omits some of them. The sample lists about 290,000 clones, about nine tenths occurring once. The TCR comes from a woman in her 40s who had recovered from COVID-19. The rearrangement joins TRBV14 to TRBJ1-2; maybe TRBD1 (6 bases). The sequencing sample was made of PBMCs or T cells enriched from blood (not recorded which). DNA of the CDR3: TGTGCCAGCAGTCAACTTCACAGGGCTGACTATGGCTACACCTTC. Amino acids: CASSQLHRADYGYTF.